This entry concerns a single TCR beta chain. This record comes from a study of regulatory T cells in long-lasting Graves disease. Library construction for TCR beta used iRepertoire HTBI primers and Arm-PCR of CDR3 regions. Each CDR3 protein is one row after TCRdb ran MiXCR on the multiplex PCR reads. Of approximately 440,000 distinct CDR3 sequences listed, less than 25% are singletons. Sample time point: persistent/refractory GD, antithyroid drugs over 5 years with positive TRAb. After RNA was extracted from PBMCs, the TCR library was made from it. The receptor comes from a female donor with Graves disease. The material sequenced was peripheral blood mononuclear cells (PBMCs), taken when the disease was refractory, from a patient treated with antithyroid drugs.

CDR3 nucleotides: TGCAGTGCAAGAACAGGGACCCCAGATACGCAGTATTTT. This codes for CSARTGTPDTQYF. The chain links TRBV20-1 to TRBJ2-3, with a weak D call TRBD1 (6 bases). Germline CDR1 DFQATT, CDR2 SNEGSKA (reference sequence). CDR3 size: 13 residues. The V end was cut by 6 bases, the J end by 4 bases, with 14 bases between.